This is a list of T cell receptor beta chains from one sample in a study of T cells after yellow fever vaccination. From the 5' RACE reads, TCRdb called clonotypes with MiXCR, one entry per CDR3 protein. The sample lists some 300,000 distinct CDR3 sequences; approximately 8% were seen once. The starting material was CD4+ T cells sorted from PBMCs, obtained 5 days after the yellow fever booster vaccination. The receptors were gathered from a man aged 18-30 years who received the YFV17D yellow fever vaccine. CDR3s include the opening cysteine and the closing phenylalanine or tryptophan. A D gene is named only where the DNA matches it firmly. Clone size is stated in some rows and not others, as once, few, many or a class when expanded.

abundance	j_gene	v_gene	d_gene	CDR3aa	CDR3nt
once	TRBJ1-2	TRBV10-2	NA	CASSSRGNGYTF	TGCGCCAGCAGTTCGAGAGGAAATGGCTACACCTTC
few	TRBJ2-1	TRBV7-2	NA	CASSHTESSIRNEQFF	TGTGCCAGCAGCCATACGGAGTCCTCAATCCGGAATGAGCAGTTCTTC
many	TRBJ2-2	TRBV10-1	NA	CASSEIKRGSGTGELFF	TGCGCCAGCAGTGAAATTAAAAGGGGCTCTGGCACCGGGGAGCTGTTTTTT
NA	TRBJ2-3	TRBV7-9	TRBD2	CASSLLAGGIDTQYF	TGTGCCAGCAGCTTACTGGCGGGGGGGATAGATACGCAGTATTTT
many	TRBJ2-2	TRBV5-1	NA	CASSLIESLPGGELFF	TGCGCCAGCAGCTTAATCGAGAGCCTACCGGGAGGGGAGCTGTTTTTT
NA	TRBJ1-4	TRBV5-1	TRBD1	CASSLRTGLTNEKLFF	TGCGCCAGCAGCTTGCGGACAGGTCTAACTAATGAAAAACTGTTTTTT
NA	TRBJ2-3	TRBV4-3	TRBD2	CASSQERGSTDTQYF	TGCGCCAGCAGCCAAGAGCGGGGGAGCACAGATACGCAGTATTTT
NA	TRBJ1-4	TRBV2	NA	CASSGGDDEKLFF	TGTGCCAGCAGTGGAGGGGATGATGAAAAACTGTTTTTT
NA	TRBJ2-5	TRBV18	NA	CASSPVRQETQYF	TGTGCCAGCTCACCGGTCCGCCAGGAGACCCAGTACTTC
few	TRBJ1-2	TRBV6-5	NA	CASSYLGIYGYTF	TGTGCCAGCAGTTACCTAGGGATTTATGGCTACACCTTC
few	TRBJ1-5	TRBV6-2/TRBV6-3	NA	CASSYLNSNQPQHF	TGTGCCAGCAGTTACCTTAATAGCAATCAGCCCCAGCATTTT
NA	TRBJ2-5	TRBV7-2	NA	CASSSNPGAETQYF	TGTGCCAGCAGCTCAAACCCCGGGGCAGAGACCCAGTACTTC
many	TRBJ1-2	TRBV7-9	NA	CASSLVLNYGYTF	TGTGCCAGCAGCTTAGTTCTGAACTATGGCTACACCTTC
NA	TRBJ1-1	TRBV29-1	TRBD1	CSVGQGAGTEAFF	TGCAGCGTGGGACAGGGGGCAGGCACTGAAGCTTTCTTT
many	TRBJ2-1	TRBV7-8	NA	CASSSPAIWNEQFF	TGTGCCAGCAGCTCACCCGCCATCTGGAATGAGCAGTTCTTC
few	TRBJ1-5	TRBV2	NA	CASRKNLQGNQPQHF	TGTGCCAGCAGAAAAAACCTACAGGGCAATCAGCCCCAGCATTTT
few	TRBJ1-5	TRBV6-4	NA	CASSGWQPQHF	TGTGCCAGCAGTGGATGGCAGCCCCAGCATTTT
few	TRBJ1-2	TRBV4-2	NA	CASSQAPGRGLNYGYTF	TGTGCCAGCAGCCAAGCCCCCGGCAGGGGCCTTAACTATGGCTACACCTTC
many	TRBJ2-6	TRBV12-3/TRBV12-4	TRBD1	CASRTGSGANVLTF	TGTGCCAGCAGGACAGGGTCTGGGGCCAACGTCCTGACTTTC
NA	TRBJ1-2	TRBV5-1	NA	CASSLVEGSGGYTF	TGCGCCAGCAGCTTGGTGGAGGGCAGTGGTGGCTACACCTTC
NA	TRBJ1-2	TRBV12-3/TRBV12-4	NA	CASSLPVLDGYTF	TGTGCCAGCAGTTTGCCAGTGCTAGATGGCTACACCTTC
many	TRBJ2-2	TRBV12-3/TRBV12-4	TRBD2	CASSLGGAGELFF	TGTGCCAGCAGCCTCGGGGGGGCCGGGGAGCTGTTTTTT
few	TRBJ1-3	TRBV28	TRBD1	CAVPKTGDSGNTIYF	TGTGCCGTACCGAAGACAGGGGACTCTGGAAACACCATATATTTT
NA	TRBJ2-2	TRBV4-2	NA	CASSQDWTVTWELFF	TGTGCCAGCAGCCAAGATTGGACAGTCACCTGGGAGCTGTTTTTT
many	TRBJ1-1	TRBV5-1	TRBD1	CASSLGAQGAGTEAFF	TGCGCCAGCAGCTTGGGGGCACAGGGGGCAGGTACTGAAGCTTTCTTT
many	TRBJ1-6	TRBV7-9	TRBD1	CATGGQGGSPLHF	TGTGCCACAGGGGGACAGGGGGGTTCACCCCTCCACTTT
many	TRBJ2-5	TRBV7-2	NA	CASSLDQGGQETQYF	TGTGCCAGCAGCTTAGACCAGGGAGGCCAAGAGACCCAGTACTTC
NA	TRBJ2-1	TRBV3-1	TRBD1	CASRPMTGHEQFF	TGTGCCAGCAGGCCGATGACAGGGCACGAGCAGTTCTTC
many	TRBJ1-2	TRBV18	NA	CASSPPDARSRNYGYTF	TGTGCCAGCTCACCTCCGGACGCACGGTCGCGCAACTATGGCTACACCTTC
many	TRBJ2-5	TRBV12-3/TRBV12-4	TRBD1	CASRGTGETQYF	TGTGCCAGCCGAGGGACAGGAGAGACCCAGTACTTC
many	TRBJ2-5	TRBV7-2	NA	CASTLLVSETQYF	TGTGCCAGCACTCTACTAGTTTCCGAGACCCAGTACTTC
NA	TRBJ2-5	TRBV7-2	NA	CASSSEGLPWETQYF	TGTGCCAGCAGCTCCGAGGGTTTGCCTTGGGAGACCCAGTACTTC
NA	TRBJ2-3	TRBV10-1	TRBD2	CASSRGTSGDTDTQYF	TGCGCCAGCAGCCGGGGGACTAGCGGGGACACAGATACGCAGTATTTT
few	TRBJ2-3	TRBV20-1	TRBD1	CSAGGPSTDTQYF	TGCAGTGCAGGGGGCCCAAGCACAGATACGCAGTATTTT
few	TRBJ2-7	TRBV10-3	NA	CAISDIYGVTAYEQYF	TGTGCCATCAGTGATATATATGGGGTAACAGCCTACGAGCAGTACTTC
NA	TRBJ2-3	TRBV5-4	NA	CASSLGGEGTDTQYF	TGTGCCAGCAGTCTGGGGGGTGAAGGAACAGATACGCAGTATTTT
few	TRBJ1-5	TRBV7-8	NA	CASSARRDNNQPQHF	TGTGCCAGCAGCGCCAGGCGGGACAATAATCAGCCCCAGCATTTT
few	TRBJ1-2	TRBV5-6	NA	CASSIGRSYGYTF	TGTGCCAGCAGCATAGGACGGAGCTATGGCTACACCTTC
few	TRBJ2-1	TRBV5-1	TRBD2	CASRARPGRGGIDEQFF	TGCGCCAGCAGAGCCCGGCCAGGGCGGGGGGGCATCGATGAGCAGTTCTTC
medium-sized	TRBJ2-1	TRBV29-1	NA	CSVDTVQQFF	TGCAGCGTTGATACAGTACAGCAGTTCTTC
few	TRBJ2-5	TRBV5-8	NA	CASRIQGRSETQYF	TGTGCCAGCAGGATACAGGGACGATCCGAGACCCAGTACTTC
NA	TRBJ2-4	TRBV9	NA	CASSRDKTVNIQYF	TGTGCCAGTTCCCGGGACAAGACGGTTAACATTCAGTACTTC
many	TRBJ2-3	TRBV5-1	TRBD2	CASSRSGGGFTDTQYF	TGCGCCAGCAGCCGGAGTGGCGGGGGATTCACAGATACGCAGTATTTT
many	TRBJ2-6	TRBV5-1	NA	CASSRREAGANVLTF	TGCGCCAGCAGCAGGAGGGAGGCGGGGGCCAACGTCCTGACTTTC
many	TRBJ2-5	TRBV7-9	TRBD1	CASSLKRGQQETQYF	TGTGCCAGCAGCCTTAAACGGGGACAGCAAGAGACCCAGTACTTC
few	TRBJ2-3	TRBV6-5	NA	CASSMGAKDTQYF	TGTGCCAGCAGTATGGGGGCGAAGGATACGCAGTATTTT
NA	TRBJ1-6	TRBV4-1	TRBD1	CASSQVFVLGTGGPNAPLHF	TGCGCCAGCAGCCAAGTGTTCGTCTTGGGGACAGGGGGTCCGAACGCACCCCTCCACTTT
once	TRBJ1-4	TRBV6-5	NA	CASSYSGWATNEKLFF	TGTGCCAGCAGTTACTCCGGTTGGGCAACTAATGAAAAACTGTTTTTT